This T cell receptor (beta chain) was profiled in a study of blood T cell repertoires in COVID-19. Study-wide context: The study drew acute and convalescent COVID-19 samples from the United States, Italy and Spain. Sources were T cells, B-cell-depleted T cells, or PBMCs; the material itself was cDNA or gDNA.

Libraries were prepared by immunoSEQ multiplex PCR; TCRdb keeps only in-frame clonotypes and omits some of them. The sample has about 240,000 clones, 80% to 90% seen once. This clone has just a few counts. The sequence came from a woman aged 70-85 years with acute or convalescent COVID-19. The specimen sequenced was peripheral blood.

The CDR3 reads CASSQEGTGGETDTQYF. DNA of the CDR3: TGCGCCAGCAGCCAAGAAGGGACAGGGGGCGAAACAGATACGCAGTATTTT. The rearrangement uses TRBV4-3 and TRBJ2-3; 12 nucleotides match TRBD1. CDR1 is LGHNA, CDR2 YSLEER, per germline. The junction had 4 bases not matched to a gene; V was cut back by 0 bases and J by 3 bases. This CDR3 is 17 amino acids long.